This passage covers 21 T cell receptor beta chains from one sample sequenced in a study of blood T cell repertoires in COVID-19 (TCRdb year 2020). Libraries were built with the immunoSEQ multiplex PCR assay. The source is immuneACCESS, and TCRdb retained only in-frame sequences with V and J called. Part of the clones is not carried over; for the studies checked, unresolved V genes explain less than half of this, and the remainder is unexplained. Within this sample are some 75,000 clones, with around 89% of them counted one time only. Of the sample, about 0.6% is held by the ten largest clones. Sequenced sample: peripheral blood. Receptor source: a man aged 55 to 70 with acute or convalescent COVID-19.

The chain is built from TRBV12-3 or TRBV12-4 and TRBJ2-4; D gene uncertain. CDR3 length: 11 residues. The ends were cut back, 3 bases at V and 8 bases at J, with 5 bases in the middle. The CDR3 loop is CASSFKHIQYF. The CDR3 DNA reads TGTGCCAGCAGTTTTAAGCACATTCAGTACTTC.

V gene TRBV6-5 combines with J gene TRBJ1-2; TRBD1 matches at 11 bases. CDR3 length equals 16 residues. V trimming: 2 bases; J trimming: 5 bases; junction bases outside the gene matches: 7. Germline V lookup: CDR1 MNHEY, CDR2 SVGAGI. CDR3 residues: CASSYRRDRGYYGYTF. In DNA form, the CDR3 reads TGTGCCAGCAGTTACCGACGGGACAGGGGGTATTATGGCTACACCTTC.

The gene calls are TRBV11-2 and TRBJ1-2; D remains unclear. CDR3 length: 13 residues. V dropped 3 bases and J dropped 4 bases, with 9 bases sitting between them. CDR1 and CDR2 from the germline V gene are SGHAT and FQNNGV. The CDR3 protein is CASSFRGGYGYTF. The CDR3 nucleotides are TGTGCCAGCAGCTTCCGGGGAGGCTATGGCTACACCTTC.

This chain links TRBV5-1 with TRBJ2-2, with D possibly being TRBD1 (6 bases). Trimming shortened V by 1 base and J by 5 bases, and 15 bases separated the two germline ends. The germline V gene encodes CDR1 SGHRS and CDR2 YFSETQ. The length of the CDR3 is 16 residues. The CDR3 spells CASSLQQGTRTGELFF. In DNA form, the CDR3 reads TGCGCCAGCAGCTTGCAACAGGGAACGAGGACCGGGGAGCTGTTTTTT.

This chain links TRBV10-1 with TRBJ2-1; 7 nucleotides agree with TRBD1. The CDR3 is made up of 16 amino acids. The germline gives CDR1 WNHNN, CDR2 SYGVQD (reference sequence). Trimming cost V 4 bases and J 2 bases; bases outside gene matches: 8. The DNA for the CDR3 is TGCGCCAGCAGTGCGGGGACAGCGAACACCTACAATGAGCAGTTCTTC. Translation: CASSAGTANTYNEQFF.

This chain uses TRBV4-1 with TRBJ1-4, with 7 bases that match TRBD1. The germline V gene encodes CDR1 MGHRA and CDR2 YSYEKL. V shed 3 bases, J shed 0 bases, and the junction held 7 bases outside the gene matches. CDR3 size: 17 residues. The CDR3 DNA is TGCGCCAGCAGCCACTCAGGGGGAGTATCAACTAATGAAAAACTGTTTTTT. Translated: CASSHSGGVSTNEKLFF.

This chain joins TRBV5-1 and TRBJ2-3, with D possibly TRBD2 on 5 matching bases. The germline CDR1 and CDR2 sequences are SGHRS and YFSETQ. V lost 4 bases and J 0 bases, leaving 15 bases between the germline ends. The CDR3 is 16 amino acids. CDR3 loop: CASSPRSRTSTDTQYF. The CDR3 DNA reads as TGCGCCAGCAGCCCCCGGAGTCGGACTAGCACAGATACGCAGTATTTT.

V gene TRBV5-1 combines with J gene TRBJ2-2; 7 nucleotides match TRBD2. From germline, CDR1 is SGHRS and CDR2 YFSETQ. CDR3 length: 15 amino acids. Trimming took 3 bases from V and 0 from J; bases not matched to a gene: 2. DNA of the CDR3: TGCGCCAGCAGCTCTGGACTAGCGAACACCGGGGAGCTGTTTTTT. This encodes CASSSGLANTGELFF.

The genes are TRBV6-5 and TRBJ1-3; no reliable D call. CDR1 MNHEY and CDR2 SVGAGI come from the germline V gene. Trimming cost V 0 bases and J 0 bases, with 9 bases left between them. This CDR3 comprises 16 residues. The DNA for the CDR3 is TGTGCCAGCAGTTACTCGTCCCCTATCTCTGGAAACACCATATATTTT. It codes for CASSYSSPISGNTIYF.

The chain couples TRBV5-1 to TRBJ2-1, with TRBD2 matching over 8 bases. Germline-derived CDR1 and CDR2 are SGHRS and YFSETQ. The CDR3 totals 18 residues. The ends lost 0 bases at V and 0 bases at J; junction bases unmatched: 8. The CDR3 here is CASSLVGSGALSYNEQFF. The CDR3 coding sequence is TGCGCCAGCAGCTTGGTGGGTAGCGGGGCCCTCTCCTACAATGAGCAGTTCTTC.

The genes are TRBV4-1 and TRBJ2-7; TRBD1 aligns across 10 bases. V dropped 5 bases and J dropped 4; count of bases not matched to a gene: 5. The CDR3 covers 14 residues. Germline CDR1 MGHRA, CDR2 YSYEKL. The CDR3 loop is CASSYDRGPYEQYF. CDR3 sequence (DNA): TGCGCCAGCAGCTACGACAGGGGGCCGTACGAGCAGTACTTC.

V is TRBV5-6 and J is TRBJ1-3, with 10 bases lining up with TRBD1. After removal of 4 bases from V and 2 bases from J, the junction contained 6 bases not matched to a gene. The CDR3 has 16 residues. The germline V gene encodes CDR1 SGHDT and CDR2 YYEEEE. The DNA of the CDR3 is TGTGCCAGCAGCGCGCTAGACAGGGGGCCTGGAAACACCATATATTTT. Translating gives CASSALDRGPGNTIYF.

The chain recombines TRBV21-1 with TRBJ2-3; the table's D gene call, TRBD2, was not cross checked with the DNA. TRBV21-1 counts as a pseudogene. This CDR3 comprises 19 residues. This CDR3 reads CASSSPSAFGLAGINTQYF. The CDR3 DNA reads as TGTGCCAGCAGCTCGCCGTCGGCTTTTGGACTAGCGGGAATAAATACGCAGTATTTT.

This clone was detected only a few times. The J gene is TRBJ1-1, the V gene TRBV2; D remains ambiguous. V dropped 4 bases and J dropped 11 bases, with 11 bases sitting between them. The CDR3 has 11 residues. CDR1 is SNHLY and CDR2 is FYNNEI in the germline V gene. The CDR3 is CASSALQEAFF. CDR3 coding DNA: TGTGCCAGCAGTGCCCTTCAAGAGGCTTTCTTT.

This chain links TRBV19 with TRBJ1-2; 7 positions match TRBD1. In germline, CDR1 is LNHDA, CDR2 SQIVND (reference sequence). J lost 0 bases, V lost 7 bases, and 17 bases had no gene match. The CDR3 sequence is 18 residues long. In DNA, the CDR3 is TGTGCCAGTACTCTCGCGTGGACAGGTGGTCTTTCTAACTATGGCTACACCTTC. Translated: CASTLAWTGGLSNYGYTF.

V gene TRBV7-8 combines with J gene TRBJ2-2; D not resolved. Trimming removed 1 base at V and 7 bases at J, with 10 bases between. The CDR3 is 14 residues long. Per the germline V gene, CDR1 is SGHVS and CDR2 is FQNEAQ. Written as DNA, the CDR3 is TGTGCCAGCAGCTTAGGAGCTTCGTTCGGGGAGCTGTTTTTT. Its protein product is CASSLGASFGELFF.

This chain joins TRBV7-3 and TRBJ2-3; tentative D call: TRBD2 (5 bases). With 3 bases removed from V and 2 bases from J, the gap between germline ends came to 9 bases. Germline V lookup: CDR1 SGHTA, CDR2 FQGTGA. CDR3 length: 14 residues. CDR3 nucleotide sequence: TGTGCCAGCAGCTTGGGAGAATTCACAGATACGCAGTATTTT. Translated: CASSLGEFTDTQYF.

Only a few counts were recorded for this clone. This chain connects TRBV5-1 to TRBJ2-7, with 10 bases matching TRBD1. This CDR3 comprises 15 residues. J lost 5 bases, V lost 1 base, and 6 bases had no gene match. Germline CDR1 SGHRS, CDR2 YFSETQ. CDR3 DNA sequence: TGCGCCAGCAGCTTGATCGGGACAGGGGACGACGAGCAGTACTTC. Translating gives CASSLIGTGDDEQYF.

In DNA, the CDR3 is TGTGCCAGTAGTAGGGGACAGTATAGCACAGATACGCAGTATTTT. It is translated as CASSRGQYSTDTQYF. V and J are TRBV19 and TRBJ2-3; 7 bases agree with TRBD1. V shed 4 bases and J 0 bases; nucleotides not matched to a gene: 4. Germline lookup yields CDR1 LNHDA and CDR2 SQIVND (reference sequence). The CDR3 is made up of 15 amino acids. The variable domain in full, completed from reference TRBV19 and TRBJ2-3, reads DGGITQSPKYLFRKEGQNVTLSCEQNLNHDAMYWYRQDPGQGLRLIYYSQIVNDFQKGDIAEGYSVSREKKESFPLTVTSAQKNPTAFYLCASSRGQYSTDTQYFGPGTRLTVL.

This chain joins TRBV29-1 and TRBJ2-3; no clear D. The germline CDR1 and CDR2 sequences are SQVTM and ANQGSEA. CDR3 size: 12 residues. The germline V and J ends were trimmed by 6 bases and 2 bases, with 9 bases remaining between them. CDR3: CSVGVNTDTQYF. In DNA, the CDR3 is TGCAGCGTCGGAGTCAACACAGATACGCAGTATTTT.

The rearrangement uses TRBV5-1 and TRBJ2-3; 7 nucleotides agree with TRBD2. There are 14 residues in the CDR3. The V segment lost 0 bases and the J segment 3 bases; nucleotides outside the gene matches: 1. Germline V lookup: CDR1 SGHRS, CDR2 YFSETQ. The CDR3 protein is CASSLAGGTDTQYF. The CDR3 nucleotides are TGCGCCAGCAGCTTGGCGGGGGGAACAGATACGCAGTATTTT.